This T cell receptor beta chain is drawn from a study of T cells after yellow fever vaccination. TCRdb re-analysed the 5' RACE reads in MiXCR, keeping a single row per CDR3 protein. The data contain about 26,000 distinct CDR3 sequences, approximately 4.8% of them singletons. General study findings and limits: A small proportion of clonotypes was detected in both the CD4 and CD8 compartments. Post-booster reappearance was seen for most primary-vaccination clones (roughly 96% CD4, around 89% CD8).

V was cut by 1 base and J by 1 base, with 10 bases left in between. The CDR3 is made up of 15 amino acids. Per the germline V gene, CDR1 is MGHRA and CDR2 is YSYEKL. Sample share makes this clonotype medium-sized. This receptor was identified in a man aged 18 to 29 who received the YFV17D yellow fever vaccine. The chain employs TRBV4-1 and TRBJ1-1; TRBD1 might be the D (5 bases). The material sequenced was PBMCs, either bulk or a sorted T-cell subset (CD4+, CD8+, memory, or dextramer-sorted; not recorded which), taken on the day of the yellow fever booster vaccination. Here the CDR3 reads CASSQGGWANTEAFF. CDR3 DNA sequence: TGCGCCAGCAGCCAAGGGGGGTGGGCGAACACTGAAGCTTTCTTT.